The entry below describes one T cell receptor beta chain. What it recognizes is unknown. CDR1 and CDR2 (germline): SGHDT, YYEEEE. V was shortened by 0 bases and J by 8 bases, with 12 bases between the two germline ends. The CDR3 totals 14 residues. Clones were read by immunoSEQ multiplex PCR, and TCRdb kept only the in-frame ones, dropping some. The sample contains tens of thousands of clones, about nine tenths of which appear only once. This entry comes from a study of OX40 agonist ivuxolimab in advanced cancers. On the study more broadly: Dose-escalation patients had hepatocellular carcinoma, melanoma, renal cell or head and neck cancer. Study-level points and caveats: Circulating CD4+ and CD8+ T cells showed clonal expansion by week 6 at 0.1 to 3.0 mg/kg.

The clonotype originates from an adult with an advanced solid tumor such as melanoma, head and neck, liver or kidney cancer. The specimen comprised CD4+ or CD8+ T cells sorted from blood, sampled in a trial of the OX40 agonist ivuxolimab. This sequence joins TRBV5-6 and TRBJ2-4; possible D gene TRBD1, 6 bases. The CDR3 sequence is CASSLDGTSDIQYF. CDR3 sequence (DNA): TGTGCCAGCAGCTTGGACGGGACATCGGACATTCAGTACTTC.